This section outlines one T cell receptor (beta chain) sequence together with its context. These data are taken from a study of neurological immune-mediated disorders. This CDR3 has 12 amino acids. The germline V gene encodes CDR1 GTSNPN and CDR2 SVGIG (reference sequence). Trimming removed 0 bases at V and 1 base at J, with 1 base between. The cDNA came from 5'RACE with 10-nucleotide random UMIs. Every sequencing run drew on 15-18 subjects and yielded over 190 million TCR-beta sequences. Each CDR3 protein is one row after TCRdb ran MiXCR on the 5' RACE reads. This table holds under 90,000 distinct CDR3 sequences, roughly 9% found once.

The chain joins TRBV30 to TRBJ2-4, with D hard to call. This clonotype was sampled from a man in his fifties or sixties in good health. The sample consisted of PBMCs. CDR3 nucleotides: TGTGCCTGGAGTGTGGCCAAAAACATTCAGTACTTC. Protein product: CAWSVAKNIQYF. The variable domain in full, completed from reference TRBV30 and TRBJ2-4, reads SQTIHQWPATLVQPVGSPLSLECTVEGTSNPNLYWYRQAAGRGLQLLFYSVGIGQISSEVPQNLSASRPQDRQFILSSKKLLLSDSGFYLCAWSVAKNIQYFGAGTRLSVL.